Sequencing of this TCR beta chain was carried out in a study of blood T cell repertoires in COVID-19. For the study at large: Samples of COVID-19 (acute and convalescent) were obtained from the United States, Italy and Spain. PBMCs, B-cell-depleted T cells, or T cells provided the cDNA or gDNA that made up the material.

CDR1 and CDR2 from the germline V gene are DFQATT and SNEGSKA (reference sequence). This CDR3 has 11 amino acids. Trimming removed 1 base from V and 12 bases from J, with 10 bases in between. In the original analysis: For nucleated cells, counts were estimated from reference gene primer amplification. TCRdb's table, derived via immunoSEQ multiplex PCR, lists solely in-frame clones and lacks some. The V and J calls and clone size are taken from that table; D and trimming were inferred from the DNA. The sample yields 200,000 to 250,000 clones, 82% seen once. V and J are TRBV20-1 and TRBJ2-1; the D gene is possibly TRBD2 (6 bases). This clonotype was obtained from a woman aged 40 to 55 with acute or convalescent COVID-19. The sample comprised peripheral blood. CDR3 residues: CSARVAEGQFF. In DNA, the CDR3 is TGCAGTGCTAGAGTAGCGGAAGGGCAGTTCTTC.